This is a list of T cell receptor beta chains from one sample in a study of OX40 agonist ivuxolimab in advanced cancers. Method: immunoSEQ multiplex PCR; TCRdb's copy keeps in-frame clones and lacks some. The sample carries fewer than 65,000 clones, roughly 88% recorded once. The sequences come from CD4+ or CD8+ T cells sorted from blood, collected in a trial of the OX40 agonist ivuxolimab. The receptor source for this set is an adult with an advanced solid tumor such as melanoma, head and neck, liver or kidney cancer. The CDR3 runs from the conserved cysteine through the conserved F or W. Fields, in order: clone size, V gene, J gene, D gene, CDR3 protein, CDR3 DNA. The D gene is left open where the match is weak. Clone size is shown for a subset of rows, as once, few, many or a class of expanded clone.

clone size: -
V gene: TRBV30
J gene: TRBJ1-2
D gene: -
CDR3 protein: CAWSVGGNGYTF
CDR3 DNA: TGTGCCTGGAGTGTTGGGGGGAATGGCTACACCTTC

clone size: -
V gene: TRBV19
J gene: TRBJ1-5
D gene: -
CDR3 protein: CASKIRGRGDNQPQHF
CDR3 DNA: TGTGCCAGTAAGATCCGGGGGCGGGGGGACAATCAGCCCCAGCATTTT

clone size: -
V gene: TRBV7-9
J gene: TRBJ2-5
D gene: -
CDR3 protein: CASSEQGNQETQYF
CDR3 DNA: TGTGCCAGCAGCGAACAGGGCAACCAAGAGACCCAGTACTTC

clone size: -
V gene: TRBV25-1
J gene: TRBJ2-3
D gene: TRBD2
CDR3 protein: CASTVGGDTQYF
CDR3 DNA: TGTGCCAGCACCGTCGGGGGGGATACGCAGTATTTT

clone size: -
V gene: TRBV7-9
J gene: TRBJ2-3
D gene: -
CDR3 protein: CASSFASGQGGDTQYF
CDR3 DNA: TGTGCCAGCAGCTTTGCGTCAGGGCAGGGGGGAGATACGCAGTATTTT

clone size: -
V gene: TRBV6-6
J gene: TRBJ2-5
D gene: -
CDR3 protein: CASSLRGRAGETQYF
CDR3 DNA: TGTGCCAGCAGTCTTAGGGGCAGGGCAGGGGAGACCCAGTACTTC

clone size: -
V gene: TRBV6-5
J gene: TRBJ2-2
D gene: TRBD2
CDR3 protein: CASRLAGDGGELFF
CDR3 DNA: TGTGCCAGCAGACTAGCGGGGGACGGCGGGGAGCTGTTTTTT

clone size: -
V gene: TRBV6-6
J gene: TRBJ2-1
D gene: -
CDR3 protein: CASKLDSQTYNEQFF
CDR3 DNA: TGTGCCAGCAAGCTAGACAGTCAAACATACAATGAGCAGTTCTTC

clone size: once
V gene: TRBV5-6
J gene: TRBJ2-3
D gene: TRBD2
CDR3 protein: CASSSGLAGGPGDTQYF
CDR3 DNA: TGTGCCAGCAGCTCCGGGTTAGCGGGGGGGCCTGGAGATACGCAGTATTTT

clone size: -
V gene: TRBV25-1
J gene: TRBJ2-7
D gene: TRBD2
CDR3 protein: CASSGGLAGIYEQYF
CDR3 DNA: TGTGCCAGCAGTGGGGGGCTAGCGGGGATCTACGAGCAGTACTTC

clone size: -
V gene: TRBV6-1
J gene: TRBJ1-2
D gene: TRBD1
CDR3 protein: CASSHQGEGGYTF
CDR3 DNA: TGTGCCAGCAGTCACCAGGGGGAGGGTGGCTACACCTTC

clone size: -
V gene: TRBV6-5
J gene: TRBJ2-2
D gene: -
CDR3 protein: CASSDAWGNGELFF
CDR3 DNA: TGTGCCAGCAGCGACGCGTGGGGCAACGGGGAGCTGTTTTTT

clone size: -
V gene: TRBV10-3
J gene: TRBJ2-5
D gene: -
CDR3 protein: CAISENAYQETQYF
CDR3 DNA: TGTGCCATCAGTGAGAACGCCTACCAAGAGACCCAGTACTTC

clone size: -
V gene: TRBV4-2
J gene: TRBJ1-5
D gene: -
CDR3 protein: CASSRGRNQPQHF
CDR3 DNA: TGTGCCAGCAGCCGGGGACGGAATCAGCCCCAGCATTTT

clone size: -
V gene: TRBV12-5
J gene: TRBJ2-2
D gene: -
CDR3 protein: CASGLQVGGELFF
CDR3 DNA: TGTGCTAGTGGTTTGCAGGTTGGCGGGGAGCTGTTTTTT

clone size: -
V gene: TRBV6-5
J gene: TRBJ1-1
D gene: -
CDR3 protein: CASSPRGVNTEAFF
CDR3 DNA: TGTGCCAGCAGTCCCCGCGGGGTGAACACTGAAGCTTTCTTT

clone size: -
V gene: TRBV7-8
J gene: TRBJ2-3
D gene: TRBD1
CDR3 protein: CASSLVSGQLSTDTQYF
CDR3 DNA: TGTGCCAGCAGCTTAGTATCGGGACAGCTTAGCACAGATACGCAGTATTTT

clone size: -
V gene: TRBV5-8
J gene: TRBJ2-5
D gene: TRBD2
CDR3 protein: CASRSREGGETQYF
CDR3 DNA: TGTGCCAGCAGATCGAGGGAGGGAGGGGAGACCCAGTACTTC

clone size: -
V gene: TRBV27
J gene: TRBJ2-7
D gene: -
CDR3 protein: CASSLSRGIYEQYF
CDR3 DNA: TGTGCCAGCAGTTTATCGCGAGGGATCTACGAGCAGTACTTC

clone size: -
V gene: TRBV28
J gene: TRBJ1-2
D gene: TRBD1
CDR3 protein: CASSFLGQGGGYTF
CDR3 DNA: TGTGCCAGCAGTTTCCTTGGACAGGGAGGAGGCTACACCTTC